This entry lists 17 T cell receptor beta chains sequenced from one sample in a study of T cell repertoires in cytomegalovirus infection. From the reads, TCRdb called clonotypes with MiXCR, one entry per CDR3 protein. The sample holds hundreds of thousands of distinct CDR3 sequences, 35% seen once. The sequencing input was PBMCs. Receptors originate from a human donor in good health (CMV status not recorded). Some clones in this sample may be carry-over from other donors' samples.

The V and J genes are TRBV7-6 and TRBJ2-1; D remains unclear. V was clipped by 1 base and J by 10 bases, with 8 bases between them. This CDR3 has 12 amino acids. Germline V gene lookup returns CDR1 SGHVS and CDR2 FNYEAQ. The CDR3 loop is CASSLELREQFF. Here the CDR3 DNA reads TGTGCCAGCAGCTTAGAGCTCAGGGAGCAGTTCTTC.

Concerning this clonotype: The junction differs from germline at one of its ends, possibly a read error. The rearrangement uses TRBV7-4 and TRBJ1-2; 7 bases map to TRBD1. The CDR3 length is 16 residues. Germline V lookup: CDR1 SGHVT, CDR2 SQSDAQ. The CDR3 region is CASSSGPQTGNYGYNF. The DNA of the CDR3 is TGTGCCAGCAGCTCCGGGCCCCAGACAGGGAACTATGGCTACAACTTC.

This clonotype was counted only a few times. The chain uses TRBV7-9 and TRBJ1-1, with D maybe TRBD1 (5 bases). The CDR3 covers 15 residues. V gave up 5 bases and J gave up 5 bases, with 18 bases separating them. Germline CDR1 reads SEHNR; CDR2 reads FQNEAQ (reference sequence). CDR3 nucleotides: TGTGCCAGCAGCCCGTTGGGAGAGGGGAGGACTGAAGCTTTCTTT. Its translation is CASSPLGEGRTEAFF.

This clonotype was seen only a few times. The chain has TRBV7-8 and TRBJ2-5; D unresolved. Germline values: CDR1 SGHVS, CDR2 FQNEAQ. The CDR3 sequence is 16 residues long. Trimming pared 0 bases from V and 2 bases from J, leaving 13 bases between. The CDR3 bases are TGTGCCAGCAGCTTAGCGACTTCCTACCGACAAGAGACCCAGTACTTC. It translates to CASSLATSYRQETQYF.

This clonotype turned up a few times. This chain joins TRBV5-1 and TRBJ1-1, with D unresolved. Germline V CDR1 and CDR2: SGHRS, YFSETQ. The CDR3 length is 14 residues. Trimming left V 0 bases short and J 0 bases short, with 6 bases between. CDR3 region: CASSLEGLNTEAFF. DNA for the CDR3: TGCGCCAGCAGCTTGGAAGGGTTGAACACTGAAGCTTTCTTT.

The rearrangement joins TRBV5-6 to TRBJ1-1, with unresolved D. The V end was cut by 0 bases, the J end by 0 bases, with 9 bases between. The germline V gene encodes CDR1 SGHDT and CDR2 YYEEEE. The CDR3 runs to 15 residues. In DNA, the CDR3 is TGTGCCAGCAGCTTGGCGGCAGGTTTGAACACTGAAGCTTTCTTT. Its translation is CASSLAAGLNTEAFF. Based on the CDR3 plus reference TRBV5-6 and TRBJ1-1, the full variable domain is DAGVTQSPTHLIKTRGQQVTLRCSPKSGHDTVSWYQQALGQGPQFIFQYYEEEERQRGNFPDRFSGHQFPNYSSELNVNALLLGDSALYLCASSLAAGLNTEAFFGQGTRLTVV.

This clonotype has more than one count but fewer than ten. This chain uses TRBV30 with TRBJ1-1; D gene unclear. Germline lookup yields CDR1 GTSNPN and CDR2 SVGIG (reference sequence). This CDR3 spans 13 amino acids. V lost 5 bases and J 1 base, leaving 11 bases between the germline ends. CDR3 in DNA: TGTGCCTGGGGGCAAAGTAGGAACACTGAAGCTTTCTTT. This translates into CAWGQSRNTEAFF.

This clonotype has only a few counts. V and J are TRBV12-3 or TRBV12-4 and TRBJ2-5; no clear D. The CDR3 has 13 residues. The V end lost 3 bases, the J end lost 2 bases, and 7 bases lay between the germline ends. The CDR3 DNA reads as TGTGCCAGCAGTTTCGCGTCTCAAGAGACCCAGTACTTC. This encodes CASSFASQETQYF.

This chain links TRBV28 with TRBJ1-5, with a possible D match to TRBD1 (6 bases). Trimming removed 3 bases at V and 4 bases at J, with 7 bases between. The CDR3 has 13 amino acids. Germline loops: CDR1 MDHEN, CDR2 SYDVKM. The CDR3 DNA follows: TGTGCCAGCAGTTTTACAGGGAATCAGCCCCAGCATTTT. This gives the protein CASSFTGNQPQHF.

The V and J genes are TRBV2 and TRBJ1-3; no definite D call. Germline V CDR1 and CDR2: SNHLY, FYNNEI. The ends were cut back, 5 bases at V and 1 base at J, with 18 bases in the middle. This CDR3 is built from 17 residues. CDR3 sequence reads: CASSQTRPGSSGNTIYF. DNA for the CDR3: TGTGCCAGCAGTCAAACAAGGCCCGGATCTTCTGGAAACACCATATATTTT. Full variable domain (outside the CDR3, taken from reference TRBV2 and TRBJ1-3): EPEVTQTPSHQVTQMGQEVILRCVPISNHLYFYWYRQILGQKVEFLVSFYNNEISEKSEIFDDQFSVERPDGSNFTLKIRSTKLEDSAMYFCASSQTRPGSSGNTIYFGEGSWLTVV.

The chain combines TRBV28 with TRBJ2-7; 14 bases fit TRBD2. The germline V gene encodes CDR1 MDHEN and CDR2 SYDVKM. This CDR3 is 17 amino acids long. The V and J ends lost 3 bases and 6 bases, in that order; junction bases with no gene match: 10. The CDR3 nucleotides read TGTGCCAGCAGTTTTATTGTCGGGACTAGCGGGAGTACCGAGCAGTACTTC. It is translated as CASSFIVGTSGSTEQYF.

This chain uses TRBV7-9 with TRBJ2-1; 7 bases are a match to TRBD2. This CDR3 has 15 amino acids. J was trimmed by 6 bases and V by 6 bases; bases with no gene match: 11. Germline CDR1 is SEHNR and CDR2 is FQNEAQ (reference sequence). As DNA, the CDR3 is TGTGCCAGCAGTCCCAGCGGGACCTACGGCAATGAGCAGTTCTTC. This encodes CASSPSGTYGNEQFF.

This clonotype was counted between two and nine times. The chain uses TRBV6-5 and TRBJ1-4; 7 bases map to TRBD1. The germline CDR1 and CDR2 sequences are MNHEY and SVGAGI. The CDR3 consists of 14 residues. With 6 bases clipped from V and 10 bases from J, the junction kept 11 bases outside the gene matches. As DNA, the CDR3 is TGTGCCAGCAGCCAGCGGGACAGATATGGAAAACTGTTTTTT. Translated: CASSQRDRYGKLFF.

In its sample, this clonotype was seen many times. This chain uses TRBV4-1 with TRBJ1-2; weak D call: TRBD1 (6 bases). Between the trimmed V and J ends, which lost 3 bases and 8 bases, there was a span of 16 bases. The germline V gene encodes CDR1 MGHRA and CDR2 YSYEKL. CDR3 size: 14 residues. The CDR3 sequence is CASSHIQGRYGYTF. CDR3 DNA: TGCGCCAGCAGCCACATACAGGGTAGGTACGGCTACACCTTC.

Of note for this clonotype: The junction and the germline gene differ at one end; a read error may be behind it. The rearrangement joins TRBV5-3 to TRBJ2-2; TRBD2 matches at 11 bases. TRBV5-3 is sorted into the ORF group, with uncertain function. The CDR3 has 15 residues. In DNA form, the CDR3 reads TGTGCCAGCAGCCCTAGCGGGGGGAACACCGGGGCGCTGTTTTTT. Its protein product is CASSPSGGNTGALFF.

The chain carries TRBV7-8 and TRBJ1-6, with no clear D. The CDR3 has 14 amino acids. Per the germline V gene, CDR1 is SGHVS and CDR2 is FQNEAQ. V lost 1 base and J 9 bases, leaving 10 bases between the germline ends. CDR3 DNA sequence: TGTGCCAGCAGCTTAGGGGATAGATTTTCACCCCTCCACTTT. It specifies CASSLGDRFSPLHF.

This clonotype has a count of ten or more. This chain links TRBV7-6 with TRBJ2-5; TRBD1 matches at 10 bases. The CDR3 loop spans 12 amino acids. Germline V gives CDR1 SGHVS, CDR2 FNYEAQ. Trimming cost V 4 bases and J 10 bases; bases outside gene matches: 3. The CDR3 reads CASSYGQGDQYF. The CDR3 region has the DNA TGTGCCAGCAGCTACGGACAGGGGGACCAGTACTTC.